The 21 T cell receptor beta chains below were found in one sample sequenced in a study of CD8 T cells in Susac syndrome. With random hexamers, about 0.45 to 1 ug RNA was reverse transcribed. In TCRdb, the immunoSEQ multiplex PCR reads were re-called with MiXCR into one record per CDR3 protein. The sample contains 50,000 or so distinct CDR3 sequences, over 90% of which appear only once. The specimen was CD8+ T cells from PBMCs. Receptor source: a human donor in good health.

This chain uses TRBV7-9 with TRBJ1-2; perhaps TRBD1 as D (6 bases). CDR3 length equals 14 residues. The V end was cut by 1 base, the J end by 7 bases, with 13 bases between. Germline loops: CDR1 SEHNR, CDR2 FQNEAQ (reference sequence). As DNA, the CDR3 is TGTGCCAGCAGCTTAGTTTCCGGGGGCGGTGGCTACACCTTC. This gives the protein CASSLVSGGGGYTF.

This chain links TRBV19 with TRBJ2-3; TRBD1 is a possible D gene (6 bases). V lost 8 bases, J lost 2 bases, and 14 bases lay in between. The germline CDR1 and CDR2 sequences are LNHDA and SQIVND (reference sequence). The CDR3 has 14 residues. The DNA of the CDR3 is TGTGCCAGTGGAGGACAGACGGCCACAGATACGCAGTATTTT. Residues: CASGGQTATDTQYF.

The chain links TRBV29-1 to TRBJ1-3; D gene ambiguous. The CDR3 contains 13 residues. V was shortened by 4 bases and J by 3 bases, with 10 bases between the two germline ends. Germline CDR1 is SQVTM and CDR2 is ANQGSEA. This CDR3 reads CSVGEGYGNTIYF. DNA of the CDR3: TGCAGCGTTGGGGAGGGTTATGGAAACACCATATATTTT.

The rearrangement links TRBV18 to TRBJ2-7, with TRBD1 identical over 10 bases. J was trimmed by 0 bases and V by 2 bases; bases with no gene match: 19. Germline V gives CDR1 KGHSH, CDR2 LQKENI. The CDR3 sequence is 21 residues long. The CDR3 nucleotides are TGTGCCAGCTCACCAGGGGAGGATGACAGGGGGCGCATCGGTAGCTCCTACGAGCAGTACTTC. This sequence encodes CASSPGEDDRGRIGSSYEQYF.

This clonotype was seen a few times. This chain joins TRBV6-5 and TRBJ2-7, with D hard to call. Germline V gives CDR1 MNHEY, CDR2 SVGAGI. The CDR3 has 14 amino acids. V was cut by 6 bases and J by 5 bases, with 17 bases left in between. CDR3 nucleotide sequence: TGTGCCAGCAGCTCGTATACAGTAGCCGACGAGCAGTACTTC. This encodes CASSSYTVADEQYF.

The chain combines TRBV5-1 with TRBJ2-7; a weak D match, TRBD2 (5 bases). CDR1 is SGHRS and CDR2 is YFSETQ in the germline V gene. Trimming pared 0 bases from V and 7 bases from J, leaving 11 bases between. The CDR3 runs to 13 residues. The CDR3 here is CASSLEGSQEQYF. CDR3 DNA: TGCGCCAGCAGCTTGGAAGGGAGTCAGGAGCAGTACTTC.

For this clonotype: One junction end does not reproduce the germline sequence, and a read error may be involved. CDR3 residues: CASGFTGDSPYGYTF. For the CDR3, the DNA is TGTGCCAGCGGTTTTACAGGGGATTCCCCCTATGGCTACACCTTC. This rearrangement joins TRBV27 to TRBJ1-2; 7 nucleotides line up with TRBD1. This CDR3 has 15 residues. The V gene's germline CDR1 is MNHEY and CDR2 SMNVEV (reference sequence).

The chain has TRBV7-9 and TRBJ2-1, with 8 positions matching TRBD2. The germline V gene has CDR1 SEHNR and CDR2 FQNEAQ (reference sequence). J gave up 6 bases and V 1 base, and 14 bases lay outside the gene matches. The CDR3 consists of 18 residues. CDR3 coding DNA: TGTGCCAGCAGCTTAGTAGTTAGCGGGATCGAATGGGCCAATGAGCAGTTCTTC. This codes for CASSLVVSGIEWANEQFF. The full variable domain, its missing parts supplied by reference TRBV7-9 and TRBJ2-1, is DTGVSQNPRHKITKRGQNVTFRCDPISEHNRLYWYRQTLGQGPEFLTYFQNEAQLEKSRLLSDRFSAERPKGSFSTLEIQRTEQGDSAMYLCASSLVVSGIEWANEQFFGPGTRLTVL.

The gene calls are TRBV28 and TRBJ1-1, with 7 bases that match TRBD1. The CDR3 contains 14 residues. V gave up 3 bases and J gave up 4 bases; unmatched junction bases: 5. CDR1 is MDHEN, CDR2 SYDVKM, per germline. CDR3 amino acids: CASSFDRDGTEAFF. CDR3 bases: TGTGCCAGCAGTTTTGACAGGGACGGCACTGAAGCTTTCTTT.

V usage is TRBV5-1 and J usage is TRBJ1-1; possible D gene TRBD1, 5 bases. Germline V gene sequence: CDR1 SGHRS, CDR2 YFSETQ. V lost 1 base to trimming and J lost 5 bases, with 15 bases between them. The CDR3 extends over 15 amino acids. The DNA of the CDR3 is TGCGCCAGCAGCTTGTTCCCAGGGAGGGAAACTGAAGCTTTCTTT. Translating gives CASSLFPGRETEAFF.

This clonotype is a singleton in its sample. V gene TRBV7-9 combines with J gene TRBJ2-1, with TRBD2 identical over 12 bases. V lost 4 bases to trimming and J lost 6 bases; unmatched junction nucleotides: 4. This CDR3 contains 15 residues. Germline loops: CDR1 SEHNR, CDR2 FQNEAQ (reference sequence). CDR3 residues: CASSSPTSGSNEQFF. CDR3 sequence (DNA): TGTGCCAGCAGCTCACCGACTAGCGGGAGCAATGAGCAGTTCTTC.

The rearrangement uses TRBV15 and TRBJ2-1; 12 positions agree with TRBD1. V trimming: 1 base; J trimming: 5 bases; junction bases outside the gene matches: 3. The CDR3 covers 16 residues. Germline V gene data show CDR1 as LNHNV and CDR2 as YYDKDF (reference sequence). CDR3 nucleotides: TGTGCCACCAGCAGAGTTGGGACAGGGGGCAACAATGAGCAGTTCTTC. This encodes CATSRVGTGGNNEQFF.

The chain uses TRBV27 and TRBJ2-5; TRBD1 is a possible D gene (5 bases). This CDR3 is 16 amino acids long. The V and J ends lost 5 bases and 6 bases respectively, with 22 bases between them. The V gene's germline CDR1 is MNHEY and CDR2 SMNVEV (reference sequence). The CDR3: CASSPSPGQAVKTQYF. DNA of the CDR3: TGTGCCAGCAGTCCCTCCCCAGGGCAGGCCGTAAAGACCCAGTACTTC.

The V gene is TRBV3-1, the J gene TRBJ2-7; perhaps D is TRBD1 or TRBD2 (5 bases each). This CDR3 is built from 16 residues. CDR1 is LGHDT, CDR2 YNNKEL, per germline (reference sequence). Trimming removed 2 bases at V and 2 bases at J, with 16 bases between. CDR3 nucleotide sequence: TGTGCCAGCAGCCAATCGGTCTGGGACGGCGCCTACGAGCAGTACTTC. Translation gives CASSQSVWDGAYEQYF.

DNA for the CDR3: TGTGCCAGCAGTGACCCAAGGACGACAGGGGTTAGGTTCTTC. This codes for CASSDPRTTGVRFF. V and J are TRBV2 and TRBJ2-1; 8 bases fit TRBD1. The V segment lost 3 bases and the J segment 15 bases; nucleotides outside the gene matches: 13. This CDR3 is 14 amino acids long. From germline, CDR1 is SNHLY and CDR2 FYNNEI.

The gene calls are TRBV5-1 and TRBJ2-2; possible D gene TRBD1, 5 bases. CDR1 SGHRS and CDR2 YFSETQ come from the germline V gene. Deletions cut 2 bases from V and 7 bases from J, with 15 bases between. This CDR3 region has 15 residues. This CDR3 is CASSFRAGLRGELFF. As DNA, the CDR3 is TGCGCCAGCAGCTTCAGGGCTGGTCTTCGCGGGGAGCTGTTTTTT. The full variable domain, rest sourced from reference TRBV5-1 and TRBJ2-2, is KAGVTQTPRYLIKTRGQQVTLSCSPISGHRSVSWYQQTPGQGLQFLFEYFSETQRNKGNFPGRFSGRQFSNSRSEMNVSTLELGDSALYLCASSFRAGLRGELFFGEGSRLTVL.

Here the CDR3 DNA reads TGTGCCAGTAACGACAGGGGAGGTTCACCCCTCCACTTT. Translated, it gives CASNDRGGSPLHF. The chain has TRBV19 and TRBJ1-6; 8 bases are a match to TRBD1. Germline assignment: CDR1 LNHDA and CDR2 SQIVND (reference sequence). The junction had 5 bases not matched to a gene; V was cut back by 7 bases and J by 9 bases. The CDR3 extends over 13 amino acids.

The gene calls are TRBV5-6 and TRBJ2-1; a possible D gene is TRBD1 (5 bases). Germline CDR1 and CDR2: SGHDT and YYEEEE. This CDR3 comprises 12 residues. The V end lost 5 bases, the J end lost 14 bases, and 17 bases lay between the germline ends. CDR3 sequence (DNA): TGTGCCAGCAGTTATGGACAATTCATTGAGTTCTTC. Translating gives CASSYGQFIEFF.

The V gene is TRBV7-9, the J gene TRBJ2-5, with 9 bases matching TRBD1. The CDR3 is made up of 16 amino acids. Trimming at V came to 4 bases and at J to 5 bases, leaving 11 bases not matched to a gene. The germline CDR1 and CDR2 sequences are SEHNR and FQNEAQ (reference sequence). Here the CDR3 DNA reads TGTGCCAGCAGCTCTGGACGGGGACAGGGCCCCGAGACCCAGTACTTC. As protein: CASSSGRGQGPETQYF.

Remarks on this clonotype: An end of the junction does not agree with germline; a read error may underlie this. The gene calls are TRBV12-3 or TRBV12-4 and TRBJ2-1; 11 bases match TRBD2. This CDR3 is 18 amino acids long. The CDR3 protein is CANSSSGTSGEGWNEQFF. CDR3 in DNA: TGTGCCAACAGTTCCTCCGGGACTAGCGGTGAGGGTTGGAATGAGCAGTTCTTC.

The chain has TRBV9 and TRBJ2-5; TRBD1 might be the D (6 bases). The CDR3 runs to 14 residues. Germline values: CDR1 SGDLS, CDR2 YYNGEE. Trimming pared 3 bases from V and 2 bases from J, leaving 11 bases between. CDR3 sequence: CASSETGLQETQYF. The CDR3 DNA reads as TGTGCCAGCAGCGAAACAGGGCTACAAGAGACCCAGTACTTC.